These T cell receptor beta chains were read from a single sample in a study of T cells in Graves' hyperthyroidism and ophthalmopathy. Via MiXCR, TCRdb re-called the multiplex PCR reads, giving one row per CDR3 protein. Here the sample spans hundreds of thousands of distinct CDR3 sequences, just under 20% being singletons. The source material was blood. These receptor sequences come from a man in his forties with Graves' ophthalmopathy. Each CDR3 is given with its conserved first and last residue. The D gene is left open where the match is weak. Clone size appears in some rows only: once, few, many, or a class for an expanded clone.

d_gene: TRBD1
j_gene: TRBJ2-2
len: 14
v_gene: TRBV10-3
abundance: -
CDR3aa: CAITGTGKAGELFF
CDR3nt: TGTGCCATCACTGGGACAGGGAAAGCCGGGGAGCTGTTTTTT

d_gene: TRBD2
j_gene: TRBJ2-5
len: 17
v_gene: TRBV2
abundance: many
CDR3aa: CASSEGATSGTGETQYF
CDR3nt: TGTGCCAGCAGTGAAGGGGCGACTAGCGGGACTGGGGAGACCCAGTACTTC

d_gene: -
j_gene: TRBJ2-7
len: 9
v_gene: TRBV28
abundance: -
CDR3aa: CARAYEQYF
CDR3nt: TGTGCCAGAGCTTACGAGCAGTACTTC

d_gene: -
j_gene: TRBJ2-1
len: 14
v_gene: TRBV20-1
abundance: many
CDR3aa: CSAREVSSYNEQFF
CDR3nt: TGCAGTGCTAGGGAGGTGAGCTCCTACAATGAGCAGTTCTTC

d_gene: -
j_gene: TRBJ1-5
len: 11
v_gene: TRBV6-1
abundance: -
CDR3aa: CASSQDQPQHF
CDR3nt: TGTGCCAGCTCCCAGGATCAGCCCCAGCATTTT

d_gene: TRBD2
j_gene: TRBJ2-1
len: 15
v_gene: TRBV12-3/TRBV12-4
abundance: many
CDR3aa: CASIMGTSGSNEQFF
CDR3nt: TGTGCCAGCATTATGGGTACTAGCGGGAGTAATGAGCAGTTCTTC

d_gene: -
j_gene: TRBJ1-1
len: 15
v_gene: TRBV7-3
abundance: many
CDR3aa: CASSLIPGSNTEAFF
CDR3nt: TGTGCCAGCAGCTTAATCCCAGGTTCGAACACTGAAGCTTTCTTT

d_gene: -
j_gene: TRBJ2-1
len: 15
v_gene: TRBV12-3/TRBV12-4
abundance: many
CDR3aa: CASTTGTPHYNEQFF
CDR3nt: TGTGCCAGCACCACCGGGACCCCGCACTACAATGAGCAGTTCTTC

d_gene: -
j_gene: TRBJ1-2
len: 17
v_gene: TRBV29-1
abundance: -
CDR3aa: CSVVLVTVANSNYGYTF
CDR3nt: TGCAGCGTTGTCTTAGTAACTGTCGCCAACTCTAACTATGGCTACACCTTC

d_gene: TRBD2
j_gene: TRBJ2-1
len: 16
v_gene: TRBV20-1
abundance: -
CDR3aa: CSARDRGGRALNEQFF
CDR3nt: TGCAGTGCTAGAGATAGGGGCGGGAGGGCCCTCAATGAGCAGTTCTTC

d_gene: -
j_gene: TRBJ1-5
len: 12
v_gene: TRBV30
abundance: many
CDR3aa: CAWSKGDQPQHF
CDR3nt: TGTGCCTGGAGTAAGGGGGATCAGCCCCAGCATTTT

d_gene: TRBD2
j_gene: TRBJ2-7
len: 14
v_gene: TRBV7-9
abundance: -
CDR3aa: CASSLASGSWEQYF
CDR3nt: TGTGCCAGCAGCTTAGCTAGCGGGAGTTGGGAGCAGTACTTC

d_gene: -
j_gene: TRBJ1-2
len: 12
v_gene: TRBV29-1
abundance: -
CDR3aa: CSVDVGAHGYTF
CDR3nt: TGCAGCGTTGATGTGGGGGCGCATGGCTACACCTTC

d_gene: TRBD1
j_gene: TRBJ1-1
len: 15
v_gene: TRBV12-3/TRBV12-4
abundance: many
CDR3aa: CASSRLDTGGTEAFF
CDR3nt: TGTGCCAGCAGCCGCCTGGACACAGGGGGCACTGAAGCTTTCTTT

d_gene: -
j_gene: TRBJ1-5
len: 18
v_gene: TRBV7-8
abundance: -
CDR3aa: CASSLVPGLTVSNQPQHF
CDR3nt: TGTGCCAGCAGCTTAGTCCCCGGGCTGACCGTATCAAATCAGCCCCAGCATTTT

d_gene: TRBD2
j_gene: TRBJ2-7
len: 14
v_gene: TRBV6-2/TRBV6-3
abundance: many
CDR3aa: CASTPGLGGDEQYF
CDR3nt: TGTGCCAGCACCCCGGGACTAGGCGGCGACGAGCAGTACTTC

d_gene: TRBD1
j_gene: TRBJ1-1
len: 16
v_gene: TRBV12-3/TRBV12-4
abundance: -
CDR3aa: CASSLVRDSLNTEAFF
CDR3nt: TGTGCCAGCAGTTTGGTCCGGGACAGCCTGAACACTGAAGCTTTCTTT

d_gene: TRBD2
j_gene: TRBJ2-5
len: 14
v_gene: TRBV7-2
abundance: many
CDR3aa: CASSTSGRGETQYF
CDR3nt: TGTGCCAGCAGCACTAGCGGGAGGGGGGAGACCCAGTACTTC